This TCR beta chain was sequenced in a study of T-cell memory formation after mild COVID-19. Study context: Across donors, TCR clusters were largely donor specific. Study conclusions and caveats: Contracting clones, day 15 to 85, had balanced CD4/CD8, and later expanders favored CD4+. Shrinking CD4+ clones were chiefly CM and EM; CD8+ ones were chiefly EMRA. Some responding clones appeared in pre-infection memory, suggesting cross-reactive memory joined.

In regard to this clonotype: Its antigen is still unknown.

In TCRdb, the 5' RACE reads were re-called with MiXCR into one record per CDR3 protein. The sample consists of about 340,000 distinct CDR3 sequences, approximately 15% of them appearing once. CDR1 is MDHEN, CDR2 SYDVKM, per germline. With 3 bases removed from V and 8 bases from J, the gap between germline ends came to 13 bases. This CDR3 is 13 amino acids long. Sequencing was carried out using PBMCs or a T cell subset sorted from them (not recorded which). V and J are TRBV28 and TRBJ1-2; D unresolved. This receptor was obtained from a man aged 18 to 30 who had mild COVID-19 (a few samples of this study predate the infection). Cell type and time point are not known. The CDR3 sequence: CASSLGISRGYTF. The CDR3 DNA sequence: TGTGCCAGCAGTTTGGGTATTTCTCGAGGCTACACCTTC.